This T cell receptor beta chain was captured by sequencing in a study of shared clonotypes between healthy human individuals. Trimming pared 5 bases from V and 4 bases from J, leaving 17 bases between. The CDR3 spans 15 residues. Germline lookup yields CDR1 SGHTA and CDR2 FQGNSA. Only in-frame clones appear in the TCRdb table, and some are missing; sequencing was by immunoSEQ multiplex PCR. Of 2,100,000 or so clones in the sample, approximately 96% are singletons; the top ten hold less than 0.15%. Participating donors were healthy, HIV-negative adults free of recent acute infections or vaccinations. Findings and caveats of the study: The study's rarefaction showed incomplete sorted-subset sequencing despite large depth.

Details on this clone: Its antigen is undetermined.

The sequenced sample consisted of naive CD4+ T cells sorted from blood. Subset specified: CD45RA+ positively selected. The chain is built from TRBV7-2 and TRBJ1-2, with D possibly being TRBD1 (6 bases). This TCR derives from a man younger than 35 in good health. CDR3 in amino acids: CASSHALGGGYGYTF. In nucleotides, the CDR3 is TGTGCCAGCAGCCATGCCTTGGGGGGCGGCTATGGCTACACCTTC. The complete variable domain, with remaining parts taken from reference TRBV7-2 and TRBJ1-2, reads GAGVSQSPSNKVTEKGKDVELRCDPISGHTALYWYRQSLGQGLEFLIYFQGNSAPDKSGLPSDRFSAERTGGSVSTLTIQRTQQEDSAVYLCASSHALGGGYGYTFGSGTRLTVV.